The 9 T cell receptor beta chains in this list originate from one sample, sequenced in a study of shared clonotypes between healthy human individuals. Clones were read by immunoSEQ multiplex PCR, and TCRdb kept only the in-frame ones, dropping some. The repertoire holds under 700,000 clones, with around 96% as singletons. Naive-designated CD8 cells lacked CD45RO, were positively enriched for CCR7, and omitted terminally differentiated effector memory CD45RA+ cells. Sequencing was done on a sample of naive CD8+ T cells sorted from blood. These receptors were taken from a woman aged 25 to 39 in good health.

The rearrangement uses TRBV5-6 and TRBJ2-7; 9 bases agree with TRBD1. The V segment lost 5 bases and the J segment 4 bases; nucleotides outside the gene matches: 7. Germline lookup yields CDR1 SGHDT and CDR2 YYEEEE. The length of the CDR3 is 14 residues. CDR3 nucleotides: TGTGCCAGCAGTCGGGACAGGGCAGGGTACGAGCAGTACTTC. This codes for CASSRDRAGYEQYF.

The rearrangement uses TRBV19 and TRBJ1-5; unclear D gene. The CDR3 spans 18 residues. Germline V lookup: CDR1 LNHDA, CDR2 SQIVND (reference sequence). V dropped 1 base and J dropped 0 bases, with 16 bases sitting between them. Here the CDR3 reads CASSIGPREDGSNQPQHF. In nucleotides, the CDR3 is TGTGCCAGTAGTATAGGGCCCCGGGAGGATGGTAGCAATCAGCCCCAGCATTTT.

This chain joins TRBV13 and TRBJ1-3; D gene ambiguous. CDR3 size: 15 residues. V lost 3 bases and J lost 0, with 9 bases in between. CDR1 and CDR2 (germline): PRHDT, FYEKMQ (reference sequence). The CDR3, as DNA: TGTGCCAGCAGCTTCGGGTCTAGCTCTGGAAACACCATATATTTT. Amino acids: CASSFGSSSGNTIYF.

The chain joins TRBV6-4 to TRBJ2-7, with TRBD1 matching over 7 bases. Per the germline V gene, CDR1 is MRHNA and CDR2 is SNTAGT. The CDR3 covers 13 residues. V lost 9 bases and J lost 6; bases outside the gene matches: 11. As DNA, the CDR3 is TGTGCCAGAGACTTCCCGGACAGGTTCGAGCAGTACTTC. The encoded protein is CARDFPDRFEQYF.

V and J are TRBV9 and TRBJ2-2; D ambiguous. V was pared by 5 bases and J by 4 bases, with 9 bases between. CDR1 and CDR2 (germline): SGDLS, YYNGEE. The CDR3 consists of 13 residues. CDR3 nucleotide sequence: TGTGCCAGCAGGGGAACAAGCACCGGGGAGCTGTTTTTT. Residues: CASRGTSTGELFF. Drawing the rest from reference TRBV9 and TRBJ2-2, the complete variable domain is DSGVTQTPKHLITATGQRVTLRCSPRSGDLSVYWYQQSLDQGLQFLIQYYNGEERAKGNILERFSAQQFPDLHSELNLSSLELGDSALYFCASRGTSTGELFFGEGSRLTVL.

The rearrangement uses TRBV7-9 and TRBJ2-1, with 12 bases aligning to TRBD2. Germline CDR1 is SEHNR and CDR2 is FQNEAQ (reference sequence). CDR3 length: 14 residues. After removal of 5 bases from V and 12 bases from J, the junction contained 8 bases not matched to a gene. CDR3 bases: TGTGCCAGCAGCCCACCTTCTAGCGGGGGGGGGCAGTTCTTC. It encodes CASSPPSSGGGQFF.

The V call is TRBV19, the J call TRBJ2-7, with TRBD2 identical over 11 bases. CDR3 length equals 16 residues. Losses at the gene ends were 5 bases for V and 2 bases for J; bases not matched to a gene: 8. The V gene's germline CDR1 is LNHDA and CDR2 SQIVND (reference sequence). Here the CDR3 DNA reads TGTGCCAGTAGTCCACCGGGACTAGCGGCAACCTACGAGCAGTACTTC. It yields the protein CASSPPGLAATYEQYF.

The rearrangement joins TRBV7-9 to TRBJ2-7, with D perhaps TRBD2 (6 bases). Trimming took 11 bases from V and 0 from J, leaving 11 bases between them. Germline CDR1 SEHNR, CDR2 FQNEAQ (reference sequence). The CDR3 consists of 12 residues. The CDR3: CALGGNSYEQYF. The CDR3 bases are TGTGCCTTAGGAGGGAACTCCTACGAGCAGTACTTC.

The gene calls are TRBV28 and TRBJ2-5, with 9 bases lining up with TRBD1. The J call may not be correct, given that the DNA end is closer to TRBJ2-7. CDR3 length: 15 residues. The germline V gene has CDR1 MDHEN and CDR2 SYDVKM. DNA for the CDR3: TGTGCCAGTACAGGGGGCCTCGCTGTAAAATACGAGCAGTACTTC. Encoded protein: CASTGGLAVKYEQYF.